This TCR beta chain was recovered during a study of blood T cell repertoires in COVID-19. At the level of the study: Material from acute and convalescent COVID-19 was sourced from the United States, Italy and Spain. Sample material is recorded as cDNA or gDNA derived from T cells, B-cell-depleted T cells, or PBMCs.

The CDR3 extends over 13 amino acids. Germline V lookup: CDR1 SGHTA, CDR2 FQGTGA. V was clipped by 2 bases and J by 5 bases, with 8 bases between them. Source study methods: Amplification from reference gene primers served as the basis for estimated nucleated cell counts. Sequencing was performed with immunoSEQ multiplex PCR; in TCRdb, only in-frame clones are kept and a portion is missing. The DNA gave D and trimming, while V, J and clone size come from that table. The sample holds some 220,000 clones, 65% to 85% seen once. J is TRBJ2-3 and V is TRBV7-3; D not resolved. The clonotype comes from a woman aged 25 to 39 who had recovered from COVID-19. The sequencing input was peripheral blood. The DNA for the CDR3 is TGTGCCAGCAGCTTACGAATAGAAGATACGCAGTATTTT. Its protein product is CASSLRIEDTQYF.